This T cell receptor (beta chain) was documented in a study of cytomegalovirus exposure and HLA in healthy donors. Overall study: As an earlier analysis found, about 200 million T cells yielded about 120 million unique TCR beta sequences. Whole-study findings and limits: Prior analysis indicated that the majority of TCR beta V segments exhibited productivity approximately 87% or approximately 30% of the time. Later, an analysis found that common viral pathogens appeared to be linked with several of the most significant clusters. Highest at DRB1 and lowest at HLA-C, TCR association rates differed among HLA loci in a later analysis.

The PCR used 60 Vbeta and 13 Jbeta primers. The assay was immunoSEQ multiplex PCR, and TCRdb's table has in-frame clones only and misses some. This table has fewer than 350,000 clones, roughly 90% appearing once. Deletions cut 2 bases from V and 6 bases from J, with 7 bases between. The CDR3 covers 13 residues. Germline CDR1 is LNHDA and CDR2 is SQIVND (reference sequence). About this clone itself: The target antigen is unknown.

Sequenced material: PBMCs. The V and J genes are TRBV19 and TRBJ2-2, with no clear D. This clonotype was sampled from a woman aged 18-29 years in good health and CMV-seronegative. The CDR3 protein is CASSILDPGELFF. In nucleotides, the CDR3 is TGTGCCAGTAGTATACTAGATCCCGGGGAGCTGTTTTTT.